Shown below are 29 T cell receptor beta chains from a single sample sequenced in a study of CXCR3-negative and CXCR3-positive naive CD8 T cells. Study-wide results and limits: TRB CDR3s were more hydrophobic in CXCR3-positive than in CXCR3-negative naive cells.

These TCRs are of unknown antigen specificity. All TRB cDNA libraries came from 5' RACE performed with UMI labels. Each CDR3 protein gets one entry in TCRdb, which reprocessed the 5' RACE reads and gives no DNA. The sample's table shows fewer than 140,000 distinct CDR3 sequences. Sequencing was performed on naive CXCR3+ CD8+ T cells from blood. Subset defined: CD45RO-CCR7+CD27+CD95- naive CD8+ T cells expressing CXCR3 (TNR3+). The receptor source for this set is a human donor in good health. Some clones in this sample may be carry-over from other donors' samples.

The V and J genes are TRBV30 and TRBJ1-5; without DNA, the TCRdb call of TRBD1 cannot be checked. The CDR3 is 18 amino acids. Germline V gene data show CDR1 as GTSNPN and CDR2 as SVGIG (reference sequence). CDR3 loop: CAWSELYPGQHLNQPQHF.

The chain has TRBV7-2 and TRBJ2-2. CDR1 is SGHTA, CDR2 FQGNSA, per germline. The CDR3 runs to 15 residues. CDR3 sequence reads: CASSFGVGSTGELFF.

The chain uses TRBV10-2 and TRBJ2-5; TCRdb calls TRBD1, which cannot be checked without DNA. CDR1 is WSHSY, CDR2 SAAADI, per germline. The CDR3 runs 14 residues. CDR3 sequence reads: CASTPDGDQETQYF.

This rearrangement joins TRBV29-1 to TRBJ2-2; checking the TCRdb D call of TRBD2 is not possible without DNA. CDR3 size: 14 residues. Germline values: CDR1 SQVTM, CDR2 ANQGSEA. CDR3 region: CSVLAGVSTGELFF.

The rearrangement uses TRBV7-2 and TRBJ1-1; lacking DNA, the TRBD1 call made by TCRdb goes unchecked. The germline V gene has CDR1 SGHTA and CDR2 FQGNSA. The CDR3 covers 14 residues. The CDR3 reads CASSGRDVNTEAFF.

The genes are TRBV25-1 and TRBJ2-7; absent DNA, TCRdb's TRBD1 call cannot be checked. Germline values: CDR1 MGHDK, CDR2 SYGVNS. The CDR3 spans 12 residues. The CDR3 loop reads CASSRGVREQYF.

This chain connects TRBV4-2 to TRBJ1-5. CDR3 length: 16 amino acids. Germline loops: CDR1 LGHNA, CDR2 YNFKEQ. The CDR3 region is CASSQGEGVGNQPQHF.

The V and J genes are TRBV20-1 and TRBJ2-1; TCRdb gives TRBD2 as the D gene, but with no DNA this cannot be confirmed. CDR3 length equals 15 residues. Germline values: CDR1 DFQATT, CDR2 SNEGSKA (reference sequence). The CDR3 is CSARDLRRDDNEQFF.

The rearrangement links TRBV5-5 to TRBJ2-2; TCRdb calls TRBD2, which cannot be checked without DNA. The CDR3 has 16 residues. Germline V gene data show CDR1 as SGHKS and CDR2 as YYEKEE (reference sequence). CDR3 amino acids: CASSSGLAGATGELFF. Full variable domain (remainder filled in from reference TRBV5-5 and TRBJ2-2): DAGVTQSPTHLIKTRGQQVTLRCSPISGHKSVSWYQQVLGQGPQFIFQYYEKEERGRGNFPDRFSARQFPNYSSELNVNALLLGDSALYLCASSSGLAGATGELFFGEGSRLTVL.

The chain couples TRBV7-6 to TRBJ2-1. The CDR3 consists of 11 residues. The germline V gene has CDR1 SGHVS and CDR2 FNYEAQ. CDR3 residues: CASSLGDEQFF. Complete variable domain (other parts from reference TRBV7-6 and TRBJ2-1): GAGVSQSPRYKVTKRGQDVALRCDPISGHVSLYWYRQALGQGPEFLTYFNYEAQQDKSGLPNDRFSAERPEGSISTLTIQRTEQRDSAMYRCASSLGDEQFFGPGTRLTVL.

The J gene is TRBJ2-2, the V gene TRBV7-9; the TRBD1 assignment by TCRdb is unverifiable without DNA. The V gene's germline CDR1 is SEHNR and CDR2 FQNEAQ (reference sequence). The CDR3 runs to 18 residues. The CDR3 sequence is CASSSTVGQGASAGELFF.

The chain carries TRBV6-5 and TRBJ2-7; the D gene TCRdb calls, TRBD1, cannot be checked with no DNA. The germline gives CDR1 MNHEY, CDR2 SVGAGI. The CDR3 has 11 amino acids. CDR3: CASQQGYEQYF.

CDR3 protein: CASSYGVQGTDTQYF. The chain links TRBV6-5 to TRBJ2-3; TCRdb outputs TRBD1, but without DNA this stays unchecked. The germline V gene has CDR1 MNHEY and CDR2 SVGAGI. CDR3 length: 15 residues.

The V gene is TRBV15, the J gene TRBJ2-5; TCRdb calls TRBD2, which cannot be checked without DNA. The CDR3 runs 15 residues. Germline CDR1 is LNHNV and CDR2 is YYDKDF (reference sequence). The CDR3 reads CATSRDRGVSVTQYF. Looking up the rest from reference TRBV15 and TRBJ2-5 gives the full variable domain: DAMVIQNPRYQVTQFGKPVTLSCSQTLNHNVMYWYQQKSSQAPKLLFHYYDKDFNNEADTPDNFQSRRPNTSFCFLDIRSPGLGDTAMYLCATSRDRGVSVTQYFGPGTRLLVL.

The gene calls are TRBV7-3 and TRBJ2-1; there is no DNA to check the TCRdb D call of TRBD2. The germline gives CDR1 SGHTA, CDR2 FQGTGA. The CDR3 has 14 residues. The CDR3 reads CASSRTSGPNEQFF.

The V and J genes are TRBV20-1 and TRBJ2-7. The CDR3 sequence is 14 residues long. The germline gives CDR1 DFQATT, CDR2 SNEGSKA (reference sequence). This chain's CDR3 is CSARYNGGSYEQYF.

The rearrangement joins TRBV12-3 or TRBV12-4 to TRBJ1-1; TCRdb names TRBD1, which stays unverified in the absence of DNA. The CDR3 sequence is 12 residues long. The CDR3 sequence: CASTTGATEAFF.

Here the CDR3 reads CAWILAGQSRIKAFF. The rearrangement joins TRBV30 to TRBJ1-1; the TCRdb call, TRBD1, lacks DNA for checking. The CDR3 runs 15 residues. Germline V gene lookup returns CDR1 GTSNPN and CDR2 SVGIG (reference sequence).

The chain couples TRBV12-3 or TRBV12-4 to TRBJ2-2; TCRdb's D call of TRBD1 is untestable without DNA. The CDR3 has 15 residues. This CDR3 reads CASSPTGTNTGELFF.

CDR3 sequence: CASTTSQFYEQYF. The genes are TRBV7-9 and TRBJ2-7; TCRdb lists TRBD2, though no DNA is available to test this call. Per germline, CDR1 SEHNR and CDR2 FQNEAQ (reference sequence). There are 13 residues in the CDR3.

The V call is TRBV7-9, the J call TRBJ2-7. CDR1 and CDR2 (germline): SEHNR, FQNEAQ (reference sequence). This CDR3 region has 12 residues. The CDR3 protein is CASSLLPYEQYF.

V and J are TRBV20-1 and TRBJ1-1; the TCRdb D gene call, TRBD1, has no DNA to confirm it. The germline V gene encodes CDR1 DFQATT and CDR2 SNEGSKA (reference sequence). CDR3 length: 15 residues. This CDR3 reads CSARVPSRGRAEAFF.

The chain couples TRBV7-9 to TRBJ1-2. Looked up from germline, CDR1 is SEHNR and CDR2 is FQNEAQ (reference sequence). This CDR3 spans 14 amino acids. This CDR3 reads CASSTGTSFYGYTF.

The chain uses TRBV7-3 and TRBJ2-1; TCRdb's D gene call, TRBD1, goes unchecked for lack of DNA. The CDR3 runs to 15 residues. The germline gives CDR1 SGHTA, CDR2 FQGTGA. CDR3 residues: CASRQSGTGVREQFF.

The chain has TRBV28 and TRBJ2-7. The CDR3 runs 13 residues. CDR1 and CDR2 (germline): MDHEN, SYDVKM. The CDR3 is CASSFRSSYEQYF. The variable domain in full, completed from reference TRBV28 and TRBJ2-7, reads DVKVTQSSRYLVKRTGEKVFLECVQDMDHENMFWYRQDPGLGLRLIYFSYDVKMKEKGDIPEGYSVSREKKERFSLILESASTNQTSMYLCASSFRSSYEQYFGPGTRLTVT.

The V call is TRBV29-1, the J call TRBJ1-1; TCRdb's D call, TRBD1, is unchecked because there is no DNA. The germline gives CDR1 SQVTM, CDR2 ANQGSEA. The CDR3 contains 14 residues. CDR3: CSAEIGQTNTEAFF.

The chain has TRBV12-3 or TRBV12-4 and TRBJ1-2; TCRdb names TRBD1, which stays unverified in the absence of DNA. The CDR3 extends over 15 amino acids. The CDR3 loop is CASSHDRESNYGYTF.

CDR3 loop: CASSPGGPSETQYF. V and J are TRBV7-8 and TRBJ2-5; the D call from TCRdb, TRBD1, cannot be confirmed without DNA. Germline assignment: CDR1 SGHVS and CDR2 FQNEAQ. The CDR3 contains 14 residues. Full variable domain (rest looked up from reference TRBV7-8 and TRBJ2-5): GAGVSQSPRYKVAKRGQDVALRCDPISGHVSLFWYQQALGQGPEFLTYFQNEAQLDKSGLPSDRFFAERPEGSVSTLKIQRTQQEDSAVYLCASSPGGPSETQYFGPGTRLLVL.

The chain links TRBV20-1 to TRBJ1-2; TCRdb proposes TRBD1, but this gene call is untestable without DNA. This CDR3 contains 14 residues. Per germline, CDR1 DFQATT and CDR2 SNEGSKA (reference sequence). The CDR3 loop is CSARNQDGTYGYTF.